These T cell receptor beta chains were read from a single sample in a study of cytomegalovirus exposure and HLA in healthy donors. Data came from immunoSEQ multiplex PCR; TCRdb stores just in-frame clones and leaves some out. There are about 200,000 clones in the sample; 65% to 85% occur only once, and roughly 0.098% lies in the top ten. Sequencing used PBMCs. The receptors were gathered from a boy younger than 10 in good health and CMV-seronegative. The CDR3 runs from the conserved cysteine through the conserved F or W. A D gene is named only where the DNA matches it firmly. Size tells how often a clone was seen (once, few, many) or the class of an expanded clone, and some rows leave it out.

D	V	length	size	J	DNA	CDR3
TRBD2	TRBV27	16	.	TRBJ2-1	TGTGCCAGCAGTTTAGGGACTAGCGGGGGGTTCAATGAGCAGTTCTTC	CASSLGTSGGFNEQFF
.	TRBV5-6	13	once	TRBJ2-1	TGTGCCAGCAGCTCCGGACTGGAGCATGAGCAGTTCTTC	CASSSGLEHEQFF
.	TRBV4-2	14	.	TRBJ1-1	TGTGCCAGCAGCCAAGAAGCGTGGAACACTGAAGCTTTCTTT	CASSQEAWNTEAFF
.	TRBV29-1	13	.	TRBJ1-1	TGCAGCGTTAACCGGGAATGGTCCACTGAAGCTTTCTTT	CSVNREWSTEAFF
.	TRBV6-1	13	.	TRBJ1-1	TGTGCCAGCAGTGACAGATTAGCCCCCGAAGCTTTCTTT	CASSDRLAPEAFF
.	TRBV5-1	18	.	TRBJ2-3	TGCGCCAGCAGCTCCCACCGAGAAATAGCGGTTCTCACAGATACGCAGTATTTT	CASSSHREIAVLTDTQYF
TRBD1	TRBV6-5	15	.	TRBJ2-2	TGTGCCAGCAGTGGCGCAGGGGGCTACACCGGGGAGCTGTTTTTT	CASSGAGGYTGELFF
TRBD2	TRBV13	16	.	TRBJ2-7	TGTGCCAGCAGCTTAGGCCGCGGGGGGCTTAGCTACGAGCAGTACTTC	CASSLGRGGLSYEQYF
TRBD2	TRBV5-4	18	.	TRBJ2-5	TGTGCCAGCAGCTTGGATGATCTAGCGGGGAACCCCCAAGAGACCCAGTACTTC	CASSLDDLAGNPQETQYF
.	TRBV9	13	.	TRBJ2-5	TGTGCCAGCAGCGTGTCGGGCCAAGAGACCCAGTACTTC	CASSVSGQETQYF
.	TRBV9	17	few	TRBJ2-3	TGTGCCAGCAGCGTCCGTGACGGGGGGCGTTTGCCAGATACGCAGTATTTT	CASSVRDGGRLPDTQYF
.	TRBV6-6	12	.	TRBJ2-7	TGTGCCAGCAGTTTTGGAGGGGTAGAGCAGTACTTC	CASSFGGVEQYF
TRBD1	TRBV30	12	few	TRBJ1-2	TGTGCCTGGACCGGGACAGGGGGGGGCTACACCTTC	CAWTGTGGGYTF
.	TRBV2	11	once	TRBJ1-3	TGTGCCAGCAGTCAGAGGAACACCATATATTTT	CASSQRNTIYF
.	TRBV20-1	11	.	TRBJ2-3	TGCAGTGCGTACAGGTCGGATACGCAGTATTTT	CSAYRSDTQYF
TRBD2	TRBV4-3	17	.	TRBJ2-3	TGCGCCAGCAGCCAAGAACCTATAGCGGGGAGCACAGATACGCAGTATTTT	CASSQEPIAGSTDTQYF
.	TRBV7-9	15	.	TRBJ2-1	TGTGCCAGCAGCTTGATGGAGTCAGTAGACAATGAGCAGTTCTTC	CASSLMESVDNEQFF
.	TRBV5-4	13	.	TRBJ1-5	TGTGCCAGCAGCTTGGGGTTAGAACAGCCCCAGCATTTT	CASSLGLEQPQHF
TRBD1	TRBV7-2	14	.	TRBJ1-2	TGTGCCAGCAGCTTTGGACAGGGGGCTTATGGCTACACCTTC	CASSFGQGAYGYTF
TRBD2	TRBV6-1	18	.	TRBJ2-7	TGTGCCAGCAGTGACCCAGGTAGAGAGCGGGGGGCGACCGGCGAGCAGTACTTC	CASSDPGRERGATGEQYF
TRBD1	TRBV5-1	14	.	TRBJ1-2	TGCGCCAGCAGCTTGGGGACAGGGGTCCGGGGCTACACCTTC	CASSLGTGVRGYTF
.	TRBV9	15	once	TRBJ1-2	TGTGCCAGCAGCGCCACAGGGTCCCCTAACTATGGCTACACCTTC	CASSATGSPNYGYTF
TRBD2	TRBV4-1	16	.	TRBJ2-7	TGCGCCAGCAGCCAAGACCGGAGCGGGGGATCCTACGAGCAGTACTTC	CASSQDRSGGSYEQYF
TRBD2	TRBV30	13	.	TRBJ2-5	TGTGCCTGGAGCGGGGGGGGTTCAGAGACCCAGTACTTC	CAWSGGGSETQYF
.	TRBV6-1	14	once	TRBJ1-6	TGTGCCAGCAGCTATAGCTCCTATAATTCACCCCTCCACTTT	CASSYSSYNSPLHF
TRBD2	TRBV5-1	17	.	TRBJ2-5	TGCGCCAGCAGCCCCGGAGCGGGGAGCGCGTACCAAGAGACCCAGTACTTC	CASSPGAGSAYQETQYF
TRBD1	TRBV13	15	.	TRBJ2-1	TGTGCCAGCAGCGCCAGGGGGCCCCGTAACAATGAGCAGTTCTTC	CASSARGPRNNEQFF
TRBD1	TRBV27	12	.	TRBJ2-1	TGTGCCAGCAGTAGGGGGGGGACAGGGTGGTTCTTC	CASSRGGTGWFF
.	TRBV6-5	15	.	TRBJ1-2	TGTGCCAGCAGTGACTCTGACGGGGTAAACTATGGCTACACCTTC	CASSDSDGVNYGYTF
.	TRBV5-6	14	.	TRBJ1-2	TGTGCCAGCAGCATCGACAGGACCCTATATGGCTACACCTTC	CASSIDRTLYGYTF
TRBD1	TRBV4-2	14	.	TRBJ2-7	TGTGCCAGCAGCCCGACAGGGGGCTTCGACGAGCAGTACTTC	CASSPTGGFDEQYF
.	TRBV4-2	14	.	TRBJ1-2	TGTGCCAGCAGCCAAGATATTGGCACAGATGGCTACACCTTC	CASSQDIGTDGYTF
.	TRBV18	16	.	TRBJ2-7	TGTGCCAGCTCACCACCGGGGGGACCCAATACCTACGAGCAGTACTTC	CASSPPGGPNTYEQYF
.	TRBV2	16	few	TRBJ1-3	TGTGCCAGCGGGTTGGACAGCATGGTCTCTGGAAACACCATATATTTT	CASGLDSMVSGNTIYF
.	TRBV5-8	13	few	TRBJ1-5	TGTGCCAGCAGCTCCCGACCAGGCCAGCCCCAGCATTTT	CASSSRPGQPQHF
.	TRBV21-1	13	.	TRBJ1-1	TGTGCCATCATCGGGGGGGCGGAGACTGAAGCTTTCTTT	CAIIGGAETEAFF
TRBD1	TRBV6-5	14	.	TRBJ2-7	TGTGCCAGCAGTTACCTCGACAGGGGAGGCGAGCAGTACTTC	CASSYLDRGGEQYF
TRBD1	TRBV10-3	15	.	TRBJ1-5	TGTGCCATCAGCCGGACAGGGCTCGGCAATCAGCCCCAGCATTTT	CAISRTGLGNQPQHF
.	TRBV2	14	.	TRBJ2-3	TGTGCCAGCAGTGAAGCGCGCGGTCCCGTCACGCAGTATTTT	CASSEARGPVTQYF
TRBD2	TRBV27	15	.	TRBJ2-7	TGTGCCAGCAGCTCTAGCGGGGGCAGCTCCTACGAGCAGTACTTC	CASSSSGGSSYEQYF
.	TRBV7-2	13	.	TRBJ1-5	TGTGCCAGCAGCTTAGCCCGTAATCAGCCCCAGCATTTT	CASSLARNQPQHF
.	TRBV29-1	13	.	TRBJ1-4	TGCAGCGTGCTCCGGGACACGAATGAAAAACTGTTTTTT	CSVLRDTNEKLFF
.	TRBV10-3	13	.	TRBJ1-6	TGTGCCATCAGGCCCGGTACAGAATCACCCCTCCACTTT	CAIRPGTESPLHF
.	TRBV4-1	14	.	TRBJ1-2	TGCGCCAGCAGCCAGTTAGGGGGAATTGGAGGCTACACCTTC	CASSQLGGIGGYTF
.	TRBV2	11	.	TRBJ1-1	TGTGCCAGCAGTGGGACAGTTGAAGCTTTCTTT	CASSGTVEAFF
.	TRBV7-2	16	.	TRBJ1-6	TGTGCCAGCAGCTTAGTATACCGCGCAGGCGATTCACCCCTCCACTTT	CASSLVYRAGDSPLHF
TRBD1	TRBV5-1	16	.	TRBJ2-5	TGCGCCAGCAGCTTGGGGGGACAGGGGTTCCAAGAGACCCAGTACTTC	CASSLGGQGFQETQYF
.	TRBV12-5	17	.	TRBJ2-7	TGTGCTAGTGGTTTGAGCTTGAATGGGGACACCACCTACGAGCAGTACTTC	CASGLSLNGDTTYEQYF
TRBD1	TRBV5-4	14	.	TRBJ1-2	TGTGCCAGCAGCTTCACCGGGACAGTCTATGGCTACACCTTC	CASSFTGTVYGYTF
TRBD1	TRBV4-1	16	.	TRBJ2-5	TGCGCCAGCAGCCAAGAGCGACAGGGGGTGGGGGAGACCCAGTACTTC	CASSQERQGVGETQYF
.	TRBV9	16	.	TRBJ1-3	TGTGCCAGCAGCGTGGCGGGGACGGGGGGGAGAAACACCATATATTTT	CASSVAGTGGRNTIYF
TRBD2	TRBV2	17	.	TRBJ2-1	TGTGCCGGGTCACGTGGGTTTCTGGGCGGGGGGGACAATGAGCAGTTCTTC	CAGSRGFLGGGDNEQFF
TRBD1	TRBV6-5	14	.	TRBJ1-2	TGTGCCAGCAGTTACTCCGGACAGGGGGCTGGCTACACCTTC	CASSYSGQGAGYTF
.	TRBV5-4	15	.	TRBJ2-1	TGTGCCAGCAGCTTGGAACTAACTTCCTACAATGAGCAGTTCTTC	CASSLELTSYNEQFF
TRBD1	TRBV6-5	15	.	TRBJ1-2	TGTGCCAGCAGTTACTCGGTCAGGGGGGTAGGTGGCTACACCTTC	CASSYSVRGVGGYTF